This TCR beta chain appears in the sequencing data of a study of CD8 T cells in Susac syndrome. Study background: The Susac syndrome patients were therapy-naive, on corticosteroids, or on intravenous immunoglobulin alone at blood draw.

Germline assignment: CDR1 DFQATT and CDR2 SNEGSKA (reference sequence). The CDR3 runs 14 residues. The germline V and J ends were trimmed by 3 bases and 5 bases, with 13 bases remaining between them. Random hexamers were used to reverse transcribe the RNA input (roughly 0.5 to 1 ug). TCR beta CDR3 was amplified by immunoSEQ covering 54 Vbeta and 13 Jbeta. TCRdb reprocessed the immunoSEQ multiplex PCR reads with MiXCR, giving one entry per CDR3 protein. The sample holds around 100,000 distinct CDR3 sequences, roughly 96% seen once. Patients with Susac syndrome fulfilled recently defined diagnostic criteria for definite or probable disease. Purification of the CD8+ and CD4+ T cells relied on negative isolation, and TEMRA cells underwent FACS enrichment.

The sample comprised CD8+ T cells from PBMCs. The gene calls are TRBV20-1 and TRBJ1-4, with D perhaps matching TRBD1 (5 bases). The sequence was obtained from a human donor with Susac syndrome. Here the CDR3 DNA reads TGCAGTGCTAGGTTGGGGACTTCAAATGAAAAACTGTTTTTT. It yields the protein CSARLGTSNEKLFF.